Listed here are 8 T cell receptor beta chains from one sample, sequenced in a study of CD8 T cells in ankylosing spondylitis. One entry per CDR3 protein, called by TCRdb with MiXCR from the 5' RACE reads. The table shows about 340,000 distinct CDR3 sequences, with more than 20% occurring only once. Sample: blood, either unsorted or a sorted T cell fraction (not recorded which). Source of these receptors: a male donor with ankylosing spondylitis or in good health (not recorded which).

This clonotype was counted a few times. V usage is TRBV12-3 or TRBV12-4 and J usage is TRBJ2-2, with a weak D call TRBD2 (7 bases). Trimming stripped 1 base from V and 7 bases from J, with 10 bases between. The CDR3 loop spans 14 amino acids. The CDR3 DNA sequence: TGTGCCAGCAGTTTAGGGGGGGGCCACGGGGAGCTGTTTTTT. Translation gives CASSLGGGHGELFF.

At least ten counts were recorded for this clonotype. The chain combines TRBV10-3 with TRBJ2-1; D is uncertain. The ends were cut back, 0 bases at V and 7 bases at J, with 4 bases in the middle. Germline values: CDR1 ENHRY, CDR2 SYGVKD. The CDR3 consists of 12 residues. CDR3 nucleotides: TGTGCCATCAGTGAGTCGGGAAATGAGCAGTTCTTC. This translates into CAISESGNEQFF.

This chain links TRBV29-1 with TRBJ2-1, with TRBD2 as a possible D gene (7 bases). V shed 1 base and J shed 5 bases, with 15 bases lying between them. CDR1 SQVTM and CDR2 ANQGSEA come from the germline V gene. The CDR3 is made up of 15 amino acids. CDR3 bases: TGCAGCGTTGAAGTGAATGGGGGGGCTAACAATGAGCAGTTCTTC. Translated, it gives CSVEVNGGANNEQFF.

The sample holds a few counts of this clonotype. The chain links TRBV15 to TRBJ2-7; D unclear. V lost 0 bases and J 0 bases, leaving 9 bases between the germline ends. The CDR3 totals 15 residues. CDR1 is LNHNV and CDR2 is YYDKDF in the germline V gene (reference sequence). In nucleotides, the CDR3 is TGTGCCACCAGCAGAGATCTGGGCACCTCCTACGAGCAGTACTTC. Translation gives CATSRDLGTSYEQYF.

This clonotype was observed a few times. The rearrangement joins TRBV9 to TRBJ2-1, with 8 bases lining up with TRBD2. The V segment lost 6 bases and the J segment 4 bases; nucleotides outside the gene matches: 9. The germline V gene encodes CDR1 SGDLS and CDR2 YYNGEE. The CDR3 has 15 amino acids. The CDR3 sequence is CASTVGGAEYNEQFF. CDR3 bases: TGTGCCAGCACCGTCGGGGGGGCCGAATACAATGAGCAGTTCTTC. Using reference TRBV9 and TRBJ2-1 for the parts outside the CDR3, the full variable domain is DSGVTQTPKHLITATGQRVTLRCSPRSGDLSVYWYQQSLDQGLQFLIQYYNGEERAKGNILERFSAQQFPDLHSELNLSSLELGDSALYFCASTVGGAEYNEQFFGPGTRLTVL.

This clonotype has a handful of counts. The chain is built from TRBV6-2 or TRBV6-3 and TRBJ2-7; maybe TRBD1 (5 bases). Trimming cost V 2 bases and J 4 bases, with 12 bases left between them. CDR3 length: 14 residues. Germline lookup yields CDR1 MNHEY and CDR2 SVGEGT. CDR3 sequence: CASSYSRVSYEQYF. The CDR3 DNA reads TGTGCCAGCAGTTACAGCAGGGTGAGTTACGAGCAGTACTTC.

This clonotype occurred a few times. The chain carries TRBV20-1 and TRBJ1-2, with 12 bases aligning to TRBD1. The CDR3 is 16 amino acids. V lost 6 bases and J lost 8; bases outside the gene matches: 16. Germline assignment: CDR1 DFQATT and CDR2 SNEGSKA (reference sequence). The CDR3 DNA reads TGCAGTGCAGACCGGACGGGACAGGGGGCGGTCGGAGGCTACACCTTC. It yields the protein CSADRTGQGAVGGYTF.

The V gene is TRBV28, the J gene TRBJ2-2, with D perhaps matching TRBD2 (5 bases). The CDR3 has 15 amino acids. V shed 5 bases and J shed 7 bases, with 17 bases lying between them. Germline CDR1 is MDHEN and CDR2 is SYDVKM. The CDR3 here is CASSPERVAGGELFF. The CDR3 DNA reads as TGTGCCAGCAGTCCCGAGAGGGTGGCAGGCGGGGAGCTGTTTTTT.